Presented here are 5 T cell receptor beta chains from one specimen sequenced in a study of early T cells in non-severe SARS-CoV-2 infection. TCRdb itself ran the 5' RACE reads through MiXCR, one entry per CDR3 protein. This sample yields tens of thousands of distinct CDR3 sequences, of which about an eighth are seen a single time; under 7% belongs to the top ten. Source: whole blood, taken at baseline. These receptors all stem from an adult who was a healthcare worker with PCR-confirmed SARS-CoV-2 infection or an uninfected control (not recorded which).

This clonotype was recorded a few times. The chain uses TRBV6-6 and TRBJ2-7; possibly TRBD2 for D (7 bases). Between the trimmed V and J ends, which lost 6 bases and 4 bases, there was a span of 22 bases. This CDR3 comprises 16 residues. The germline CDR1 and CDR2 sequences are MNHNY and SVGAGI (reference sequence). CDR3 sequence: CASRSSVGGGSYEQYF. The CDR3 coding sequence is TGTGCCAGCAGAAGCTCTGTAGGGGGGGGCAGTTACGAGCAGTACTTC.

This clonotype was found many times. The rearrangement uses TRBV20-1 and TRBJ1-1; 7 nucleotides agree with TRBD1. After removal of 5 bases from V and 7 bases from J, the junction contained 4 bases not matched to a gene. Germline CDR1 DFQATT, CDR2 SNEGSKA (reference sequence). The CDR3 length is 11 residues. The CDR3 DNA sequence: TGCAGTGCTGGGGGACAGTTTGAAGCTTTCTTT. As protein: CSAGGQFEAFF.

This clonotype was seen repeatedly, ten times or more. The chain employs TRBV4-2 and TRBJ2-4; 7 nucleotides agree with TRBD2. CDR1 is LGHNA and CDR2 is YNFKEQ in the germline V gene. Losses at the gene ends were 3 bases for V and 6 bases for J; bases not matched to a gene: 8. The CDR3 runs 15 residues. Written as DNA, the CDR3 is TGTGCCAGCAGCCAGGGTCTAGCGGAAATAAACATTCAGTACTTC. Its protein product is CASSQGLAEINIQYF.

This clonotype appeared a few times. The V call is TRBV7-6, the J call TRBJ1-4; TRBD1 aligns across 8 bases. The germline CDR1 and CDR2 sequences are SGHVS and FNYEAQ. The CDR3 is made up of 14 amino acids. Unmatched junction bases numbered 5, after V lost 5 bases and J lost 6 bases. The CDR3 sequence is CASSPGTGYEKLFF. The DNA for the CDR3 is TGTGCCAGCAGCCCCGGGACAGGATATGAAAAACTGTTTTTT.

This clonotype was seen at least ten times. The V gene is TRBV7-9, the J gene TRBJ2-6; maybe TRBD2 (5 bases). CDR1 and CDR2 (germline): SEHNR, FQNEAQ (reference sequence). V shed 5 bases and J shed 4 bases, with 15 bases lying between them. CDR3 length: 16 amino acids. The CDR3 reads CASSTGLSLGANVLTF. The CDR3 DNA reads TGTGCCAGCAGCACCGGACTGTCTCTGGGGGCCAACGTCCTGACTTTC.